This T cell receptor beta chain emerged from a study of siplizumab effects on memory and regulatory T cells. Study findings and constraints: Most alloreactive clones went unmapped to unstimulated subsets; only a minor fraction mapped. About 80-97% of proliferating CD4+ or CD8+ clones had no assignable naive or memory phenotype.

This CDR3 spans 15 amino acids. The ends were cut back, 3 bases at V and 8 bases at J, with 16 bases in the middle. Germline V lookup: CDR1 MDHEN, CDR2 SYDVKM. Unstimulated TEMRA, naive, memory and effector memory subsets were sequenced in a few donor pairs. TCRdb's copy holds only in-frame clones and misses some; the assay was immunoSEQ multiplex PCR. This table has around 61,000 clones, around 98% appearing once. This clone has just one count. Its antigen remains unknown. The TCR sequence derives from a human donor in good health. Sequencing input: naive CD8+ T cells sorted from blood. The chain joins TRBV28 to TRBJ2-2; maybe TRBD1 (5 bases). The CDR3 spells CASSFTDSSLGELFF. CDR3 DNA: TGTGCCAGCAGTTTTACAGACAGTTCATTAGGGGAGCTGTTTTTT.